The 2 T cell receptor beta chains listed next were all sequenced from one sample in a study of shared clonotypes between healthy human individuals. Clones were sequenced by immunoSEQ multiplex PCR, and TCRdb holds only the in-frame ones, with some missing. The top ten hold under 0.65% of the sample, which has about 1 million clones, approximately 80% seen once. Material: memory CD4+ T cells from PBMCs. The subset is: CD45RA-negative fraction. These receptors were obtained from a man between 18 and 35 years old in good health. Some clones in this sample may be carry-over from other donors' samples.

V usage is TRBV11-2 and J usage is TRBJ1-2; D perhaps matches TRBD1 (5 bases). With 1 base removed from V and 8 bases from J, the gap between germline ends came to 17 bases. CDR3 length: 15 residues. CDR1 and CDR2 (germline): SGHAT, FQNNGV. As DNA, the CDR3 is TGTGCCAGCAGCTTAGCGGGGCCCCTTAACTGGGGCTACACCTTC. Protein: CASSLAGPLNWGYTF.

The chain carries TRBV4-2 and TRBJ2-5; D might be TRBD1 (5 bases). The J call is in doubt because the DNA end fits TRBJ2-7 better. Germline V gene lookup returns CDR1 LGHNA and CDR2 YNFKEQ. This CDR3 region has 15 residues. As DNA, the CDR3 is TGTGCCAGCAGCCAAGCTAGGACAAGGTCCTACGAGCAGTACTTC. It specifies CASSQARTRSYEQYF.